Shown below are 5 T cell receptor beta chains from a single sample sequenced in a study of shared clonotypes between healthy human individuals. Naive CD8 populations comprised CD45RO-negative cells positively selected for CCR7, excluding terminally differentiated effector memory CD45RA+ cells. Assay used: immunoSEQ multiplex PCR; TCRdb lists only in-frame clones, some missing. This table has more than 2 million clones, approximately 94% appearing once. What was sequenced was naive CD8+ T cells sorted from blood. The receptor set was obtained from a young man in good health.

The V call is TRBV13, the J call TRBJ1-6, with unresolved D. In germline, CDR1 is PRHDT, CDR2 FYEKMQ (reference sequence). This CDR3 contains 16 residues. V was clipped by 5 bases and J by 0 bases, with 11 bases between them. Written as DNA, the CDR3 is TGTGCCAGCAGCCACCCCGGGAGCTCCTATAATTCACCCCTCCACTTT. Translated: CASSHPGSSYNSPLHF.

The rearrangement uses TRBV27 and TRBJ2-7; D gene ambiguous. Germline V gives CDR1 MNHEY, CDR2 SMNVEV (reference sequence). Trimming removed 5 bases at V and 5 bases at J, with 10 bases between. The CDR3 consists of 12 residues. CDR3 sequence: CASSILGDEQYF. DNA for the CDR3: TGTGCCAGCAGTATCTTAGGCGACGAGCAGTACTTC.

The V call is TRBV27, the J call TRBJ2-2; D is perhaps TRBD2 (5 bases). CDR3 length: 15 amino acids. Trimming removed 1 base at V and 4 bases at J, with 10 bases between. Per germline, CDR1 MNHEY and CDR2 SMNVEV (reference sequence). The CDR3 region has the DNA TGTGCCAGCAGTTTATGGAGGATTAGCACCGGGGAGCTGTTTTTT. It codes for CASSLWRISTGELFF.

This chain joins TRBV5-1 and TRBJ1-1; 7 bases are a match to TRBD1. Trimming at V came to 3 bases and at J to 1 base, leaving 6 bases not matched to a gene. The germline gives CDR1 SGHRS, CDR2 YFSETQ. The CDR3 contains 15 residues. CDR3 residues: CASSSTGTENTEAFF. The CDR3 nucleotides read TGCGCCAGCAGCTCAACCGGGACAGAGAACACTGAAGCTTTCTTT.

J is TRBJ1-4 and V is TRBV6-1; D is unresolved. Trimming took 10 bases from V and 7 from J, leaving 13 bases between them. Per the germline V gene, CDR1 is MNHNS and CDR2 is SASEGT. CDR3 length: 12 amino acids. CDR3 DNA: TGTGCCACCCTGACTAACAGTGAAAAACTGTTTTTT. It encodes CATLTNSEKLFF.